Following are 7 T cell receptor beta chains from one sample sequenced in a study of blood T cells in healthy people across ages. Through a sample-barcoded 5' primer and a J-beta primer mix, a second PCR was run for roughly 6 to 11 cycles. Each CDR3 protein gets one entry after TCRdb re-called the 5' RACE reads with MiXCR. Altogether over a million distinct CDR3 sequences are present, more than 35% being singletons, with the ten largest covering approximately 17%. Sequences were obtained from blood. These receptors were taken from a woman aged 60-75 years in good health.

This rearrangement joins TRBV25-1 to TRBJ1-4; 7 nucleotides match TRBD1. This CDR3 spans 18 amino acids. V shed 2 bases, J shed 8 bases, and the junction held 17 bases outside the gene matches. Germline CDR1 reads MGHDK; CDR2 reads SYGVNS. This CDR3 reads CASSELIGATGSREKLFF. The DNA for the CDR3 is TGTGCCAGCAGTGAACTGATAGGCGCGACAGGGTCGAGAGAAAAACTGTTTTTT.

Note on this clonotype: Given a much more abundant clone one base away, this may be a read error. V usage is TRBV6-2 or TRBV6-3 and J usage is TRBJ2-1; the match to TRBD1 covers 8 bases. The end of the DNA fits TRBJ2-7 better, so the J call may be wrong. This CDR3 has 14 residues. Germline assignment: CDR1 MNHEY and CDR2 SVGEGT. The CDR3 DNA reads TGTGCCAGCAGTCGACAGGGGCCCTACAATGAGCAGTACTTC. It translates to CASSRQGPYNEQYF.

Points on this clonotype: A much larger clone lies a single base off, so this may be a read error. The rearrangement links TRBV20-1 to TRBJ2-1; TRBD1 matches 9 bases. V gave up 8 bases and J gave up 3 bases; unmatched junction bases: 11. The CDR3 is 15 amino acids. Per the germline V gene, CDR1 is DFQATT and CDR2 is SNEGSKA (reference sequence). The CDR3, as DNA: TGCAGTACAAAACCCCGGGACAGGGACTACAATGAGCAGTTCTTC. It specifies CSTKPRDRDYNEQFF.

This clonotype was recorded a few times. The chain has TRBV12-5 and TRBJ2-3; 11 nucleotides align to TRBD2. In germline, CDR1 is LGHNT, CDR2 FRNRAP. Trimming removed 5 bases from V and 0 bases from J; junction bases left unmatched: 4. The CDR3 contains 16 residues. The CDR3 DNA reads as TGTGCTAGTGGTCCCGGGACTAGCGGTAGCACAGATACGCAGTATTTT. Amino acid sequence: CASGPGTSGSTDTQYF.

The genes are TRBV5-6 and TRBJ2-7; 12 bases fit TRBD2. Unmatched junction bases numbered 4, after V lost 4 bases and J lost 2 bases. The CDR3 extends over 15 amino acids. Germline CDR1 and CDR2: SGHDT and YYEEEE. The CDR3 region is CASSHGTSGPYEQYF. CDR3 bases: TGTGCCAGCAGCCATGGGACTAGCGGGCCCTACGAGCAGTACTTC.

The chain joins TRBV20-1 to TRBJ1-1; tentatively, D is TRBD1 (5 bases). The germline CDR1 and CDR2 sequences are DFQATT and SNEGSKA (reference sequence). V dropped 0 bases and J dropped 6 bases, with 17 bases sitting between them. The CDR3 extends over 15 amino acids. CDR3 in DNA: TGCAGTGCTAGAGATCGCGGCGCGGGAGGGGCTGAAGCTTTCTTT. Amino acid sequence: CSARDRGAGGAEAFF.

The chain couples TRBV20-1 to TRBJ2-7; no clear D. This CDR3 comprises 13 residues. V was clipped by 0 bases and J by 0 bases, with 6 bases between them. Germline CDR1 is DFQATT and CDR2 is SNEGSKA (reference sequence). DNA of the CDR3: TGCAGTGCTAGAGATGGCGTCTCCTACGAGCAGTACTTC. Encoded protein: CSARDGVSYEQYF.